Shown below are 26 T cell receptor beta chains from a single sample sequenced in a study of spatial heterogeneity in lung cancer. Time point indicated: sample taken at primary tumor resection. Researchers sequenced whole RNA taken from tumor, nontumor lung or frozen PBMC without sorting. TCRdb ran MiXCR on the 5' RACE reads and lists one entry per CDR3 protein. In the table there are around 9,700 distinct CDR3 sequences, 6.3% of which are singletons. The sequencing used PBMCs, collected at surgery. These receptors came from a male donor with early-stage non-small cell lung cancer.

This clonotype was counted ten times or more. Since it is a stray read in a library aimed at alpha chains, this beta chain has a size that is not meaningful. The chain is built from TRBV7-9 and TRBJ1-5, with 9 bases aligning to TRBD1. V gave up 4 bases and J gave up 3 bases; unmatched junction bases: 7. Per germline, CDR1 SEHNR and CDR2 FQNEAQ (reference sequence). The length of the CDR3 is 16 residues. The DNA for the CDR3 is TGTGCCAGCAGCTCAGGGGACAGGGCCCCCAATCAGCCCCAGCATTTT. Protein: CASSSGDRAPNQPQHF.

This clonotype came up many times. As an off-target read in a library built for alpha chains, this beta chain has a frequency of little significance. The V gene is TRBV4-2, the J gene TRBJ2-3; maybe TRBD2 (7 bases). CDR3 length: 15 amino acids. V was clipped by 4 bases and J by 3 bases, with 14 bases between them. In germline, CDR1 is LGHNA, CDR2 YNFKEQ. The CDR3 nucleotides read TGTGCCAGCAGCCGTAGAGCGGGGACAACAGATACGCAGTATTTT. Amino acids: CASSRRAGTTDTQYF.

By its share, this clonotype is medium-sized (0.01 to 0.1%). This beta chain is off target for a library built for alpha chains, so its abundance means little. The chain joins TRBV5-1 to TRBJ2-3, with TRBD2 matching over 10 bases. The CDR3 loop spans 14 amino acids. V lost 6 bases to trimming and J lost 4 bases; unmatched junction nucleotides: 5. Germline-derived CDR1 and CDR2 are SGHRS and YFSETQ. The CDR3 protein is CASNSGGASDTQYF. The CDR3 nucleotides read TGCGCCAGCAACAGCGGGGGGGCGTCAGATACGCAGTATTTT.

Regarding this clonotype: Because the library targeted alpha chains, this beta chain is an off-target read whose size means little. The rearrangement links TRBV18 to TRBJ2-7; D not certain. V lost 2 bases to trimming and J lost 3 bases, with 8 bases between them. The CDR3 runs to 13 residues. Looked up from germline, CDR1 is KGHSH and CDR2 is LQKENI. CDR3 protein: CASSPSGYYEQYF. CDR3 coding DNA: TGTGCCAGCTCACCATCCGGATACTACGAGCAGTACTTC.

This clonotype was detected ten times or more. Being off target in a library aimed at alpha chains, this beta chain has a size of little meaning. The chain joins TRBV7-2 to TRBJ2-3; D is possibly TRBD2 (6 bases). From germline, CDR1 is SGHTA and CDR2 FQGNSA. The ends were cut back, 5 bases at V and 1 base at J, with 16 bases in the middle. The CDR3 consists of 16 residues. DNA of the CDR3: TGTGCCAGCAGCCGTGGGGGGTTCTACCGCACAGATACGCAGTATTTT. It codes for CASSRGGFYRTDTQYF.

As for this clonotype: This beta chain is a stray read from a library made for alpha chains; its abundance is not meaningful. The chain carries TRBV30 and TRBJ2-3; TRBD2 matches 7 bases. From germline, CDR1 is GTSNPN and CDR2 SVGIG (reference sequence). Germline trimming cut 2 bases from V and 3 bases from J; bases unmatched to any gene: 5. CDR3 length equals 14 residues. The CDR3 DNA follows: TGTGCCTGGAGTTTTACGGGAGGAACAGATACGCAGTATTTT. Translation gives CAWSFTGGTDTQYF.

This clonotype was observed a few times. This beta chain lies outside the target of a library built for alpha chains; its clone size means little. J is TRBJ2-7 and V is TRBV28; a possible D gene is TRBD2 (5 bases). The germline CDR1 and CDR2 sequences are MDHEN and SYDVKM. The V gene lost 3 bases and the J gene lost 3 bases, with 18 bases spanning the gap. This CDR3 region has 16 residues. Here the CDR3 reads CASSFVSGPKIYEQYF. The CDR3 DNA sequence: TGTGCCAGCAGTTTCGTGAGCGGCCCAAAGATCTACGAGCAGTACTTC.

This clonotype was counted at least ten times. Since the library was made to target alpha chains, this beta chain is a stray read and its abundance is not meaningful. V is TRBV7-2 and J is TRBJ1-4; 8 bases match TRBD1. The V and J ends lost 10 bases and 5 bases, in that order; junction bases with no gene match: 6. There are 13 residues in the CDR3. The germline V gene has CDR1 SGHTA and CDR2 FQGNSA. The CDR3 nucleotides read TGTGCCACCGGACAGGGAGGGAATGAAAAACTGTTTTTT. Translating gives CATGQGGNEKLFF.

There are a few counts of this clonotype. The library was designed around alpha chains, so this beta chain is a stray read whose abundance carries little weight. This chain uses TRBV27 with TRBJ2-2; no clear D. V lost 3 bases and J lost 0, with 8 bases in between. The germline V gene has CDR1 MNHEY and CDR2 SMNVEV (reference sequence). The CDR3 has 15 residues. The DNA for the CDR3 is TGTGCCAGCAGTTTCCGCGCGACGAACACCGGGGAGCTGTTTTTT. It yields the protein CASSFRATNTGELFF.

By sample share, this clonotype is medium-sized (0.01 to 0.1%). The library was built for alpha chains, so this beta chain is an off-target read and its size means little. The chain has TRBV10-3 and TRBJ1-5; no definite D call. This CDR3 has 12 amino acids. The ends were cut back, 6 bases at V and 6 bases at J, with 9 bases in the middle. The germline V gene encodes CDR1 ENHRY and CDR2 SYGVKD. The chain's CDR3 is CAIRDEGQPQHF. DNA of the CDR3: TGTGCCATCAGGGACGAAGGTCAGCCCCAGCATTTT.

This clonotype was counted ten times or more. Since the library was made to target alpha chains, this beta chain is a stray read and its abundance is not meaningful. The CDR3 DNA reads TGTGCCAGCAGTGAAGCAGGGTTGGCCACTGAAGCTTTCTTT. Translation: CASSEAGLATEAFF. V is TRBV2 and J is TRBJ1-1; unclear D gene. The germline gives CDR1 SNHLY, CDR2 FYNNEI. The V and J ends lost 0 bases and 4 bases respectively, with 9 bases between them. CDR3 length equals 14 residues.

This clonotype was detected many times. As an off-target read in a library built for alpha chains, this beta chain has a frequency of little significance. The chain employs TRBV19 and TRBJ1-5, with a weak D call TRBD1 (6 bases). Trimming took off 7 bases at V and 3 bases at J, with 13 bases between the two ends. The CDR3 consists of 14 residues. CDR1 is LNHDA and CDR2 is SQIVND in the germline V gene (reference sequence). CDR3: CASTLQGHNQPQHF. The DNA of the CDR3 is TGTGCCAGTACCTTACAGGGTCACAATCAGCCCCAGCATTTT.

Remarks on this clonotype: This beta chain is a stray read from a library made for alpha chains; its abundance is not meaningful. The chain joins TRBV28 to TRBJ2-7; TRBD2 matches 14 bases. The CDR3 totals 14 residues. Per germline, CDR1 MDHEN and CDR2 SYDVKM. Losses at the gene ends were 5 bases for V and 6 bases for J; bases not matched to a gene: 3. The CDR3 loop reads CASSRLAGGGEQYF. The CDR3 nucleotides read TGTGCCAGCAGTCGACTAGCGGGAGGGGGCGAGCAGTACTTC.

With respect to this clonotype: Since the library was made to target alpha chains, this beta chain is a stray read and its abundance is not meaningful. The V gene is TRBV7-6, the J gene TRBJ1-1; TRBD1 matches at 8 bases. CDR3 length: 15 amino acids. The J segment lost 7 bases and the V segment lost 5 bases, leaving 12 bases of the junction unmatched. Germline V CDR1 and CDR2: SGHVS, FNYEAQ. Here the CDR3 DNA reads TGTGCCAGCAGCGAGACAGGGGCCCAACAAGGTGAAGCTTTCTTT. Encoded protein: CASSETGAQQGEAFF.

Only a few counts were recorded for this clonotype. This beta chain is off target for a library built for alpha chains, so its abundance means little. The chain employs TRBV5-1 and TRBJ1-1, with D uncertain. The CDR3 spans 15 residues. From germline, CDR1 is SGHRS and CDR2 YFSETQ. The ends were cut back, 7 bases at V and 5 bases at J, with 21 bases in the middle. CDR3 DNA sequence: TGCGCCAGCTCGGATAGAGCAGCCATGGGAACTGAAGCTTTCTTT. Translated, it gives CASSDRAAMGTEAFF.

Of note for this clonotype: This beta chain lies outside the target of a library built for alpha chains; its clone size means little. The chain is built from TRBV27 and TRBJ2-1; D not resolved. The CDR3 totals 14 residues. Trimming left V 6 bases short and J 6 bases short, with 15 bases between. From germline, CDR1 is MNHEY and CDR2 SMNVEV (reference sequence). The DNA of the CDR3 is TGTGCCAGCAGAGTCTCCGGAAGCTTCAATGAGCAGTTCTTC. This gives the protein CASRVSGSFNEQFF.

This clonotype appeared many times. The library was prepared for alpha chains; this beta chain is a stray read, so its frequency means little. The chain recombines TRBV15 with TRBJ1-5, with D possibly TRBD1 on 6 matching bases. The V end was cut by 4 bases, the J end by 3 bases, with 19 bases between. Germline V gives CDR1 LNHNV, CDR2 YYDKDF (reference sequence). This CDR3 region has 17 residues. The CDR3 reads CATSTDRLEVINQPQHF. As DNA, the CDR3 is TGTGCCACCAGCACTGACAGGTTGGAAGTTATCAATCAGCCCCAGCATTTT.

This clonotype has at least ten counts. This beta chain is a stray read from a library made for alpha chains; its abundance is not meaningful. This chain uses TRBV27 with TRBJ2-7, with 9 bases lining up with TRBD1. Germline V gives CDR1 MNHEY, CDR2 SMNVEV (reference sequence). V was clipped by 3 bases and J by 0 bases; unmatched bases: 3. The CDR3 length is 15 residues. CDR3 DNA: TGTGCCAGCAGTTTGGGGACAGGGACCTCCTACGAGCAGTACTTC. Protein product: CASSLGTGTSYEQYF.

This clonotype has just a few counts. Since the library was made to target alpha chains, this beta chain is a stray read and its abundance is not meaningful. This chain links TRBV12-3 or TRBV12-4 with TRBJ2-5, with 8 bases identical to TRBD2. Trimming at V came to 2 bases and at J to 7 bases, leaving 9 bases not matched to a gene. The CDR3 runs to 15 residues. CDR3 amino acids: CASSLSGGGSRTQYF. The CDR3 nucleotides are TGTGCCAGCAGTTTATCTGGCGGGGGGTCCAGGACCCAGTACTTC.

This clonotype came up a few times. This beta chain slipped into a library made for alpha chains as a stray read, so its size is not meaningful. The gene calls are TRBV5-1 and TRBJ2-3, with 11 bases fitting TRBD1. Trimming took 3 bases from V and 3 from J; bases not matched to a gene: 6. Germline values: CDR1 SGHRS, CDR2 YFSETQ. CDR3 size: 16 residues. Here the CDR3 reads CASSSWDRGGTDTQYF. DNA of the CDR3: TGCGCCAGCAGCTCCTGGGACAGGGGGGGTACAGATACGCAGTATTTT. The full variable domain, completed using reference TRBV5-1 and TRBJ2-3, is KAGVTQTPRYLIKTRGQQVTLSCSPISGHRSVSWYQQTPGQGLQFLFEYFSETQRNKGNFPGRFSGRQFSNSRSEMNVSTLELGDSALYLCASSSWDRGGTDTQYFGPGTRLTVL.

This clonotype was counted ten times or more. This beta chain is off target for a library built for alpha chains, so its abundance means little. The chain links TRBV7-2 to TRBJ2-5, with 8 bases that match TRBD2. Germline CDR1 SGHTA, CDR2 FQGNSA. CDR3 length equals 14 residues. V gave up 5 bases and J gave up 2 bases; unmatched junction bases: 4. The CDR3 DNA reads TGTGCCAGCAGCCCAGGACTAGCTCAAGAGACCCAGTACTTC. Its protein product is CASSPGLAQETQYF.

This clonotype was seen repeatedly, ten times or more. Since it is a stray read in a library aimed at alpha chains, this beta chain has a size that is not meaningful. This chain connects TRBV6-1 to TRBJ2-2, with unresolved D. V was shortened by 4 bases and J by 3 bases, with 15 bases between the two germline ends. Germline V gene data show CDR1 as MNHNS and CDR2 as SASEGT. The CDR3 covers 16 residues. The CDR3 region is CASSALSIFHTGELFF. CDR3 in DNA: TGTGCCAGCAGTGCGTTGTCGATCTTCCACACCGGGGAGCTGTTTTTT.

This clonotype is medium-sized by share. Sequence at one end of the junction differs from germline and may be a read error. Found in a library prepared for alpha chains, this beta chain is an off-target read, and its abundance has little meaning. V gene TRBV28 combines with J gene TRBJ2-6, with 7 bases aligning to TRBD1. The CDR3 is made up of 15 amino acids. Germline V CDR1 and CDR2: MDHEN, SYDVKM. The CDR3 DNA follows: TGTGCCAGCACTTTAGGGGGCCCTGGGGCCAACGTCCTGACTTTC. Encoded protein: CASTLGGPGANVLTF.

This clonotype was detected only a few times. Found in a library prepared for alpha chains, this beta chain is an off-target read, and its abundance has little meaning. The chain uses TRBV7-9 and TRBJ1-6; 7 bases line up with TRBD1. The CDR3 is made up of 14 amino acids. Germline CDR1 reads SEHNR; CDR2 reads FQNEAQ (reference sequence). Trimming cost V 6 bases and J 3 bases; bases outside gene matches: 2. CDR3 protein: CASSQGVYNSPLHF. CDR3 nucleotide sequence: TGTGCCAGCAGTCAGGGGGTCTATAATTCACCCCTCCACTTT.

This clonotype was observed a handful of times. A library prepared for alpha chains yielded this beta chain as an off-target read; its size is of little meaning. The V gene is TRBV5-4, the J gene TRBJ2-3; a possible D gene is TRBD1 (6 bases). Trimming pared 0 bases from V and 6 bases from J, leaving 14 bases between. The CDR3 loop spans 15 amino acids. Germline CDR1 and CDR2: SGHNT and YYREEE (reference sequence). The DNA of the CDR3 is TGTGCCAGCAGCTTGGCGGCAGGGGTCTCTGATACGCAGTATTTT. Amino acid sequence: CASSLAAGVSDTQYF.

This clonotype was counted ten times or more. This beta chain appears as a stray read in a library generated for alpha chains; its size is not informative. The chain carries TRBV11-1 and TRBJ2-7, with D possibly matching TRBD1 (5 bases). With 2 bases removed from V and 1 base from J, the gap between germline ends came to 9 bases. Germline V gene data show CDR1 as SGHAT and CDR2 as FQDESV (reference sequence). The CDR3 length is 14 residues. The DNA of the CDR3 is TGTGCCAGCAGCTTAACCAGGGATTCCTACGAGCAGTACTTC. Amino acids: CASSLTRDSYEQYF.